This TCR beta chain originates from a study of regulatory T cells in long-lasting Graves disease. Looking at the study overall: For a period under 3 months, newly diagnosed Graves' patients had taken antithyroid drugs.

The time point denotes: newly diagnosed GD, antithyroid drugs for less than 3 months. PBMC-extracted RNA yielded the TCR library. Combining iRepertoire HTBI primers with Arm-PCR of CDR3 regions, the authors built TCR beta libraries. TCRdb processed the multiplex PCR reads anew with MiXCR; each CDR3 protein has one entry. The repertoire holds approximately 440,000 distinct CDR3 sequences, with about 16% as singletons. Regarding the study as a whole: Thyroid tissue went unexamined; only peripheral blood was analyzed. Gene preferences differed: TRBV28, TRBJ1-2, TRBJ2-5 in persistent cases.

This CDR3 has 17 residues. Trimming cost V 4 bases and J 7 bases, with 23 bases left between them. Germline CDR1 LGHDT, CDR2 YNNKEL (reference sequence). This clonotype was seen at least ten times. What it binds is unknown. This sample also appeared in a second study, on T cells in Graves' hyperthyroidism and ophthalmopathy. From that report: The primer set for the first-round RT-PCR of the TCR CDR3 was HTBI.

The sample consisted of peripheral blood mononuclear cells (PBMCs), taken at new diagnosis, from a patient treated with antithyroid drugs. The sequence derives from a man aged 35 to 55 with Graves disease. The chain recombines TRBV3-1 with TRBJ2-1; D perhaps matches TRBD2 (5 bases). For the CDR3, the DNA is TGTGCCAGCAGCCCCGTCCCCACTAGAGCGATTATGAATGAGCAGTTCTTC. Residues: CASSPVPTRAIMNEQFF.